In its sample, the clone carrying this T cell receptor beta chain was seen many times. Its antigen is not identified. This sample is part of a study of T-cell reconstitution after alpha-beta-depleted transplantation in children. The study's findings and limits: Newly produced T cells mostly accounted for T-cell counts and diversity one year post-transplant.

Germline V gives CDR1 ENHRY, CDR2 SYGVKD. The CDR3 runs to 16 residues. Trimming left V 2 bases short and J 8 bases short, with 21 bases between. Researchers prepared the TCRbeta library using unique molecular identifiers, the study reports. TCRdb passed the PCR reads through MiXCR, listing each CDR3 protein once. The sample lists 150,000 to 200,000 distinct CDR3 sequences; about 6% were seen once. This chain joins TRBV10-3 and TRBJ1-2; D gene ambiguous. Here the sequenced sample was PBMCs, taken before TCRalphabeta/CD19-depleted stem cell transplant. This receptor was obtained from a girl less than two years old with combined immunodeficiency, due to receive a stem cell transplant. CDR3 sequence: CAISEVRAEEPRGYTF. CDR3 bases: TGTGCCATCAGTGAGGTACGGGCAGAAGAGCCACGGGGCTACACCTTC.